This T cell receptor (beta chain) was found in a study of OX40 agonist ivuxolimab in advanced cancers. Notes on the research overall: Ivuxolimab was an agonistic, fully human IgG2 monoclonal antibody directed against OX40 (CD134), a costimulatory receptor. The point of sequencing TCRbeta in the periphery was to test whether ivuxolimab changed TCR sequence diversity and drove clonal T-cell expansion. Intravenous ivuxolimab was administered to patients every 2 weeks at six dose levels: 0.01, 0.1, 0.3, 1.5, 3 and 10 mg/kg. Three dose-escalation patients achieved partial responses, one with hepatocellular carcinoma and two with cutaneous melanoma. Of the approximately 50 dose-escalation patients, hepatocellular carcinoma was present in about 20, melanoma in some 15, renal cell carcinoma in 9 and head and neck cancer in 9. The paper describes the monotherapy dose-escalation part (N = 52 patients) of the phase I trial of ivuxolimab. Patients were allowed to have had prior anti-PD-1, anti-PD-L1 or anti-CTLA-4 therapy, and more than 35% of the dose-escalation patients had been treated with checkpoint inhibitors. In the dose-escalation cohort, approximately 82% of patients were male, and the mean age was 60 years with a range of about 20 to 79.

To sequence the TCRbeta CDR3 region, genomic DNA was isolated from the sorted cells. TCRbeta CDR3 regions were sequenced using the immunoSEQ Assay. TCRdb mirrors the immuneACCESS table, restricted to in-frame sequences. Some clones are absent from its copies; in checked studies, under half trace to an unresolved V gene, and the reason for the others is unknown. This sample has about 100,000 clones in its table, and less than 85% of those were observed once. Roughly 5.4% of the sample goes to the ten largest clones. Compared with germline, V lacks 2 bases and J lacks 4 bases; bases without a gene match: 7. Inclusive of the bounding cysteine and phenylalanine, the CDR3 is 15 residues long. CDR3 DNA is the only sequence kept; it has 45 bases, read in frame from the first base. For CDR1 and CDR2, the germline V gene lists MNHEY and SVGAGI. What the research found in general, with its limitations: Low levels of normalized T-cell clonal expansion were also seen in some nonresponding patients. In partial responders in the 0.1-3.0 mg/kg groups, normalized peripheral clonal expansion was found to be among the lowest, especially among CD8+ T cells. At doses from 0.1 to 3.0 mg/kg, clonal expansion was seen in both CD4+ and CD8+ blood T cells between baseline and week 6. On average, CD8+ T cells showed more expanded clones than CD4+ T cells after ivuxolimab. Which antigens the clonally expanded peripheral T cells were specific for was not determined.

This clone was counted once. The target of this receptor is not known. No per-base quality is available; no much larger clone lies one base away. The trial excluded patients who had a history of autoimmune disease or who were on systemic immunosuppression. In every dose cohort, peripheral blood was drawn for TCR sequencing at baseline, cycle 4 day 1, and cycle 7 day 1. The samples were drawn from a first-in-human, open-label, multicenter phase I dose-escalation trial of ivuxolimab. Adults with locally advanced or metastatic head and neck squamous cell, hepatocellular, melanoma or renal cell carcinoma were enrolled in the trial. Before TCR sequencing, CD4+ T cells and CD8+ T cells were sorted from peripheral blood as separate populations.

The chain employs TRBV6-5 and TRBJ1-1, with TRBD1 identical over 7 junction bases. This clonotype was sampled from an adult with an advanced solid tumor such as melanoma, head and neck, liver or kidney cancer. The sample consisted of CD4+ or CD8+ T cells sorted from blood, taken in a trial of the OX40 agonist ivuxolimab. The CDR3 loop reads CASSYRPGGGTEAFF. Here is the DNA: TGTGCCAGCAGTTACCGCCCAGGGGGGGGCACTGAAGCTTTCTTT.